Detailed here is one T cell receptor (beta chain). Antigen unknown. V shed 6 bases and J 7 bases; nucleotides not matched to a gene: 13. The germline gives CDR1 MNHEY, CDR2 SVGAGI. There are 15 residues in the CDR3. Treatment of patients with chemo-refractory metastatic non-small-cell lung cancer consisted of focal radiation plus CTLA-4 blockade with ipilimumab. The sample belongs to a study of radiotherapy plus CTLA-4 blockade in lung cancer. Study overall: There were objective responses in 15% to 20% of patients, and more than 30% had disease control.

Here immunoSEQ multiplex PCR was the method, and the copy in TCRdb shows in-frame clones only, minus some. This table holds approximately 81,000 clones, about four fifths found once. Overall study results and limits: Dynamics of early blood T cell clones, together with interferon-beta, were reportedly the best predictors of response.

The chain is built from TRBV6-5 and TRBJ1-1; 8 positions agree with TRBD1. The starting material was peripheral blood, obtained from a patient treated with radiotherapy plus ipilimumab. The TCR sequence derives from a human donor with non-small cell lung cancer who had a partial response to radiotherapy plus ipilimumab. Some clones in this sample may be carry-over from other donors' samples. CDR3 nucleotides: TGTGCCAGCAGGAGAAACGGACAGGGCATATTTGAAGCTTTCTTT. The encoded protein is CASRRNGQGIFEAFF.